This T cell receptor (beta chain) was profiled in a study of shared clonotypes between healthy human individuals. With V trimmed by 6 bases and J by 1 base, 6 bases remained unmatched. The CDR3 extends over 14 amino acids. The germline V gene has CDR1 KGHSH and CDR2 LQKENI. With respect to this clone: Other DNA variants within this sample encode the same CDR3.

The repertoire was sequenced with immunoSEQ multiplex PCR; TCRdb's copy has only in-frame clones and lacks some. The top ten hold over 0.12% of the sample, which has millions of clones, more than 80% seen once. The sequence came from a man between 18 and 35 years old in good health. The material sequenced was naive CD4+ T cells sorted from blood. Subset indicated: CD45RA+ positively selected. The gene calls are TRBV18 and TRBJ2-7; 7 positions match TRBD1. The CDR3 reads CASSPGQVSYEQYF. In DNA, the CDR3 is TGTGCCAGCTCCCCTGGACAGGTTTCCTACGAGCAGTACTTC.